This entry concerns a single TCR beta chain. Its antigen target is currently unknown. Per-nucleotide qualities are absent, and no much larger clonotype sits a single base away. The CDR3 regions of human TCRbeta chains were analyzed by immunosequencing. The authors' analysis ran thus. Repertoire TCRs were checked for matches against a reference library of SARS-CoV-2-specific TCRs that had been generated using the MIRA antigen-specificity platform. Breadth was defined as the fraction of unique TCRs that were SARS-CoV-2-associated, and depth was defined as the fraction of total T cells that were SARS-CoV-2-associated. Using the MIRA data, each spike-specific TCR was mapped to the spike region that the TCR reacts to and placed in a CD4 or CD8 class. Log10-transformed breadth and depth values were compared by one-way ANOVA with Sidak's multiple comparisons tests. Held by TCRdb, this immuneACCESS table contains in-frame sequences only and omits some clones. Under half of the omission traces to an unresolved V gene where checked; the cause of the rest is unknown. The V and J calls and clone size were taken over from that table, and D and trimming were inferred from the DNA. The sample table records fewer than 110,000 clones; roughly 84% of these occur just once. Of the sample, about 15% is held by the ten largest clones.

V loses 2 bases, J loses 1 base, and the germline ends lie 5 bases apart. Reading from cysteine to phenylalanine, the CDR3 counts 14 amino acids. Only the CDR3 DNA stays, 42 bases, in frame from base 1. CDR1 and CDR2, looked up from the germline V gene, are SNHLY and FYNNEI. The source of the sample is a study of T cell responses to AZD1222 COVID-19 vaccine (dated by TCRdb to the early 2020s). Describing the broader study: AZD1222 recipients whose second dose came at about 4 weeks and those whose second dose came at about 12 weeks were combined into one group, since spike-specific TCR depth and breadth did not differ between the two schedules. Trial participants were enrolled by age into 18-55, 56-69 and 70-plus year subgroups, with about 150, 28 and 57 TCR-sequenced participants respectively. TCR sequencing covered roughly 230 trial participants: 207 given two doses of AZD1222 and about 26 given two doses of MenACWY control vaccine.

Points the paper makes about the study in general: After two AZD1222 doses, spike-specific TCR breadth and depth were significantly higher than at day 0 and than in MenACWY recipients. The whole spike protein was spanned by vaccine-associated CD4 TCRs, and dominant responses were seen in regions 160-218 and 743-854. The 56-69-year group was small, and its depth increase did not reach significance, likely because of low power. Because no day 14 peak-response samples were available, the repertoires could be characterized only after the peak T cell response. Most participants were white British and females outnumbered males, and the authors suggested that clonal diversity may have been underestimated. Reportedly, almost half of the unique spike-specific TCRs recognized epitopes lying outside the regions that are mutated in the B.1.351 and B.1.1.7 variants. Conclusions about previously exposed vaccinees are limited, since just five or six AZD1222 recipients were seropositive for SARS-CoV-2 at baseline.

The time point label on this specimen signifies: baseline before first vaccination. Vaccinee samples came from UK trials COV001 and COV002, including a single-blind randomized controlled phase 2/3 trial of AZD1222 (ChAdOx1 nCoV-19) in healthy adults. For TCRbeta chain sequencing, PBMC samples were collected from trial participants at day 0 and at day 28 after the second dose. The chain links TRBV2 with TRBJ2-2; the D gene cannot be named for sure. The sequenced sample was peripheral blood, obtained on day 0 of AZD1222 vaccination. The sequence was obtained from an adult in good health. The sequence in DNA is TGTGCCAGCAGTGAAACTTTGAACACCGGGGAGCTGTTTTTT. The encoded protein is CASSETLNTGELFF.